These 20 T cell receptor beta chains were all obtained from the same sample, sequenced in a study of cytomegalovirus exposure and HLA in healthy donors. PCR amplification relied on 60 Vbeta primers (plus 13 Jbeta primers). Clones were read by immunoSEQ multiplex PCR, and TCRdb kept only the in-frame ones, dropping some. The sample yields 150,000 to 200,000 clones, about 9% seen once. Sequencing used PBMCs. The receptors shown here come from a woman in her twenties or thirties in good health and CMV-seropositive.

The chain uses TRBV5-1 and TRBJ1-6; TRBD1 agrees at 7 bases. J gave up 10 bases and V 3 bases, and 7 bases lay outside the gene matches. The CDR3 runs 14 residues. The germline V gene has CDR1 SGHRS and CDR2 YFSETQ. The CDR3: CASSSATGSSPLHF. CDR3 bases: TGCGCCAGCAGCTCGGCGACAGGGTCCTCACCCCTCCACTTT.

The gene calls are TRBV11-3 and TRBJ2-3, with 13 bases lining up with TRBD2. Germline CDR1 is SGHNT and CDR2 is YENEEA. The length of the CDR3 is 18 residues. V dropped 4 bases and J dropped 2; count of bases not matched to a gene: 9. The CDR3 sequence is CASSSSGLAGASTDTQYF. The CDR3 DNA sequence: TGTGCCAGCAGCTCCTCCGGACTAGCGGGAGCTTCCACAGATACGCAGTATTTT.

The genes are TRBV29-1 and TRBJ1-1; no clear D. V lost 3 bases and J lost 1, with 9 bases in between. The CDR3 loop spans 13 amino acids. Germline loops: CDR1 SQVTM, CDR2 ANQGSEA. CDR3 loop: CSVDRGRNTEAFF. Here the CDR3 DNA reads TGCAGCGTTGACCGAGGGAGGAACACTGAAGCTTTCTTT.

Only a few counts were recorded for this clone. This rearrangement joins TRBV4-2 to TRBJ2-3; 10 bases line up with TRBD2. The V gene's germline CDR1 is LGHNA and CDR2 YNFKEQ. CDR3 length: 17 amino acids. Trimming removed 0 bases from V and 6 bases from J; junction bases left unmatched: 9. CDR3 loop: CASSQDSSGRARDTQYF. The CDR3 nucleotides are TGTGCCAGCAGCCAAGATTCCAGCGGGAGGGCCAGGGATACGCAGTATTTT.

This clone has only a few counts. The chain recombines TRBV5-4 with TRBJ2-1; 15 bases fit TRBD2. J was trimmed by 0 bases and V by 5 bases; bases with no gene match: 6. The length of the CDR3 is 18 residues. Germline V gene data show CDR1 as SGHNT and CDR2 as YYREEE (reference sequence). The CDR3 sequence: CASRAGLAGGSSYNEQFF. DNA for the CDR3: TGTGCCAGCAGGGCGGGACTAGCGGGAGGAAGCTCCTACAATGAGCAGTTCTTC.

The chain recombines TRBV7-9 with TRBJ2-1; TRBD2 matches 7 bases. The CDR3 totals 17 residues. V trimming: 5 bases; J trimming: 5 bases; junction bases outside the gene matches: 15. Germline CDR1 and CDR2: SEHNR and FQNEAQ (reference sequence). CDR3 residues: CASSQSEGLAAHNEQFF. CDR3 bases: TGTGCCAGCAGCCAATCTGAGGGGCTAGCGGCCCACAATGAGCAGTTCTTC.

The CDR3 region has the DNA TGTGCCAGCAGCGCGGGATGGGACGATACGCAGTATTTT. This gives the protein CASSAGWDDTQYF. This chain joins TRBV5-5 and TRBJ2-3, with D maybe TRBD2 (6 bases). The germline V gene has CDR1 SGHKS and CDR2 YYEKEE (reference sequence). With 4 bases removed from V and 6 bases from J, the gap between germline ends came to 12 bases. This CDR3 is built from 13 residues.

Note on this clone: Other DNA sequences in the sample encode the same CDR3. Written as DNA, the CDR3 is TGTGCCAGCAGTTTACTGAACACCGGGGAGCTGTTTTTT. Its protein is CASSLLNTGELFF. The chain has TRBV27 and TRBJ2-2; D remains unclear. The CDR3 extends over 13 amino acids. CDR1 is MNHEY, CDR2 SMNVEV, per germline (reference sequence). V lost 2 bases and J lost 1, with 2 bases in between.

This clone was picked up a small number of times. The chain recombines TRBV10-3 with TRBJ2-1, with TRBD2 matching 9 bases. The CDR3 is made up of 13 amino acids. CDR1 ENHRY and CDR2 SYGVKD come from the germline V gene. Germline trimming cut 6 bases from V and 8 bases from J; bases unmatched to any gene: 5. The CDR3 here is CAIRASGTDEQFF. As DNA, the CDR3 is TGTGCCATCAGGGCTAGCGGGACGGATGAGCAGTTCTTC.

In its sample, this clone was seen a few times. The V gene is TRBV18, the J gene TRBJ1-4; D may be TRBD1 (6 bases). The CDR3 is 15 amino acids. CDR1 is KGHSH, CDR2 LQKENI, per germline. Trimming shortened V by 2 bases and J by 5 bases, and 12 bases separated the two germline ends. The CDR3 DNA sequence: TGTGCCAGCTCACCAAACACAGGGACGAATGAAAAACTGTTTTTT. It codes for CASSPNTGTNEKLFF.

The chain uses TRBV19 and TRBJ2-7; D might be TRBD1 (5 bases). V shed 8 bases and J shed 3 bases, with 14 bases lying between them. Germline CDR1 and CDR2: LNHDA and SQIVND (reference sequence). The CDR3 has 13 amino acids. CDR3 bases: TGTGCCAGTGCGTTAGGGGTTCGCTACGAGCAGTACTTC. Translation gives CASALGVRYEQYF. Together with reference TRBV19 and TRBJ2-7, the CDR3 gives the full variable domain: DGGITQSPKYLFRKEGQNVTLSCEQNLNHDAMYWYRQDPGQGLRLIYYSQIVNDFQKGDIAEGYSVSREKKESFPLTVTSAQKNPTAFYLCASALGVRYEQYFGPGTRLTVT.

This clone has just a few counts. Other DNA sequences of this sample code for an identical CDR3. The J gene is TRBJ2-1, the V gene TRBV5-1, with 7 bases fitting TRBD2. The CDR3 contains 16 residues. CDR1 and CDR2 (germline): SGHRS, YFSETQ. V lost 7 bases to trimming and J lost 7 bases; unmatched junction nucleotides: 17. The CDR3 DNA reads TGCGCCAGCGCCAGAGTTGGTTGGGAGGGCCATAATGAGCAGTTCTTC. Protein product: CASARVGWEGHNEQFF.

The V and J genes are TRBV9 and TRBJ2-7; 9 bases are shared with TRBD2. After removal of 4 bases from V and 5 bases from J, the junction contained 13 bases not matched to a gene. CDR3 size: 16 residues. Germline V lookup: CDR1 SGDLS, CDR2 YYNGEE. CDR3 sequence reads: CASSNGLARLLDEQYF. The CDR3 region has the DNA TGTGCCAGCAGCAATGGACTAGCGAGACTCCTCGACGAGCAGTACTTC. Using reference TRBV9 and TRBJ2-7 for the parts outside the CDR3, the full variable domain is DSGVTQTPKHLITATGQRVTLRCSPRSGDLSVYWYQQSLDQGLQFLIQYYNGEERAKGNILERFSAQQFPDLHSELNLSSLELGDSALYFCASSNGLARLLDEQYFGPGTRLTVT.

This clone turned up a few times. The DNA for the CDR3 is TGTGCCAGCAGCTTAGAAGGGGCTGGCTACGAGCAGTACTTC. Residues: CASSLEGAGYEQYF. The chain has TRBV7-9 and TRBJ2-7; D may be TRBD1 (5 bases). CDR1 and CDR2 (germline): SEHNR, FQNEAQ (reference sequence). Trimming pared 1 base from V and 3 bases from J, leaving 10 bases between. The CDR3 contains 14 residues.

The V and J genes are TRBV11-2 and TRBJ2-2; TRBD1 agrees at 7 bases. CDR3 size: 15 residues. Losses at the gene ends were 4 bases for V and 1 base for J; bases not matched to a gene: 3. CDR1 SGHAT and CDR2 FQNNGV come from the germline V gene. DNA of the CDR3: TGTGCCAGCAGCTCCGGGGACAGGAACACCGGGGAGCTGTTTTTT. Amino acid sequence: CASSSGDRNTGELFF. Filled out from reference TRBV11-2 and TRBJ2-2, the complete variable domain reads EAGVAQSPRYKIIEKRQSVAFWCNPISGHATLYWYQQILGQGPKLLIQFQNNGVVDDSQLPKDRFSAERLKGVDSTLKIQPAKLEDSAVYLCASSSGDRNTGELFFGEGSRLTVL.

This clone was counted only a few times. The rearrangement links TRBV2 to TRBJ1-4; D not certain. The germline V gene encodes CDR1 SNHLY and CDR2 FYNNEI. Trimming pared 4 bases from V and 0 bases from J, leaving 12 bases between. The CDR3 contains 16 residues. In nucleotides, the CDR3 is TGTGCCAGCAGTGGATCGTCGAGTGCAACTAATGAAAAACTGTTTTTT. Translation gives CASSGSSSATNEKLFF.

This chain links TRBV30 with TRBJ2-5; no reliable D call. CDR1 is GTSNPN, CDR2 SVGIG, per germline (reference sequence). The CDR3 has 15 residues. V was cut by 2 bases and J by 4 bases, with 17 bases left in between. This CDR3 is CAWSQLQSPRETQYF. CDR3 bases: TGTGCCTGGAGTCAGCTACAGTCCCCCCGAGAGACCCAGTACTTC.

This chain's CDR3 is CASARGPGTNYNEQFF. CDR3 in DNA: TGTGCCAGCGCCAGGGGTCCCGGGACTAACTACAATGAGCAGTTCTTC. The chain is built from TRBV9 and TRBJ2-1, with D possibly TRBD2 on 7 matching bases. CDR3 length: 16 amino acids. The germline V gene encodes CDR1 SGDLS and CDR2 YYNGEE. V gave up 7 bases and J gave up 3 bases, with 20 bases separating them.

The rearrangement uses TRBV19 and TRBJ2-1, with D possibly matching TRBD2 (6 bases). Trimming removed 3 bases from V and 6 bases from J, with 21 bases in between. The V gene's germline CDR1 is LNHDA and CDR2 SQIVND (reference sequence). The CDR3 is 17 residues long. CDR3 sequence reads: CASSIYPRQRALNEQFF. CDR3 DNA sequence: TGTGCCAGTAGTATTTACCCGCGGCAGCGGGCGCTCAATGAGCAGTTCTTC. Full variable domain (remainder filled in from reference TRBV19 and TRBJ2-1): DGGITQSPKYLFRKEGQNVTLSCEQNLNHDAMYWYRQDPGQGLRLIYYSQIVNDFQKGDIAEGYSVSREKKESFPLTVTSAQKNPTAFYLCASSIYPRQRALNEQFFGPGTRLTVL.

In this sample, this clone turned up a few times. The chain combines TRBV7-9 with TRBJ1-5; 9 nucleotides align to TRBD1. In germline, CDR1 is SEHNR, CDR2 FQNEAQ (reference sequence). The CDR3 spans 15 residues. V lost 3 bases and J lost 5; bases outside the gene matches: 5. The CDR3 spells CASSFTGGEDQPQHF. The CDR3 bases are TGTGCCAGCAGCTTCACAGGGGGCGAGGATCAGCCCCAGCATTTT.